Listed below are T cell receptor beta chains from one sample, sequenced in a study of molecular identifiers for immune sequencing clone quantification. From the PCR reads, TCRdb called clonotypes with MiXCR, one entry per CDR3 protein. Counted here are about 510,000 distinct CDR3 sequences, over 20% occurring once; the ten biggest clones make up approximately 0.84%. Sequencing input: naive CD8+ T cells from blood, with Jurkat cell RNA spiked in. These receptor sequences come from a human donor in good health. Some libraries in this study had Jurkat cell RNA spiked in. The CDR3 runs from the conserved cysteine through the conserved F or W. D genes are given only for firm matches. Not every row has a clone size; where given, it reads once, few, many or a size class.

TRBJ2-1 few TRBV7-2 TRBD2 CASSPLAGVSSYNEQFF TGTGCCAGCAGCCCACTAGCGGGGGTCTCCTCCTACAATGAGCAGTTCTTC
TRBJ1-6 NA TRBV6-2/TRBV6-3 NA CASSISRVRSPLHF TGTGCCAGCAGTATATCCAGGGTGCGATCACCCCTCCACTTT
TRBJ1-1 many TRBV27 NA CASSLVTGTTYTEAFF TGTGCCAGCAGTCTCGTAACCGGGACAACTTACACTGAAGCTTTCTTT
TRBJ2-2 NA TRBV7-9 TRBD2 CASSSGATGGLFF TGTGCCAGCTCCAGCGGGGCCACCGGGGGGCTGTTTTTT
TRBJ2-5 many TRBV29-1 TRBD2 CSVEVAGGPETQYF TGCAGCGTTGAGGTAGCGGGAGGGCCGGAGACCCAGTACTTC
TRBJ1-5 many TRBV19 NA CASSIFGYSNQPQHF TGTGCCAGTAGTATCTTCGGCTATAGCAATCAGCCCCAGCATTTT
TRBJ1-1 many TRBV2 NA CASSGVRSTEAFF TGTGCCAGCAGTGGAGTCAGGTCGACTGAAGCTTTCTTT
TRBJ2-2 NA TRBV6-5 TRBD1 CASSYRQGTGELFF TGTGCCAGCAGTTATAGACAGGGCACCGGGGAGCTGTTTTTT
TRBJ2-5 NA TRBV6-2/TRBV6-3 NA CASSADRGSPAKETQYF TGTGCCAGCAGTGCTGACCGGGGATCCCCGGCTAAAGAGACCCAGTACTTC
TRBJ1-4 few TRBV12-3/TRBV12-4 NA CASSFSGTPVF TGTGCCAGCAGTTTTTCCGGGACACCGGTTTTT
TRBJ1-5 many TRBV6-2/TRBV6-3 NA CASSYYGSDNQPQHF TGTGCCAGCAGTTACTACGGCAGTGACAATCAGCCCCAGCATTTT
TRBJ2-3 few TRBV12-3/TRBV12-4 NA CASGGSTDTQYF TGTGCCAGCGGGGGCAGCACAGATACGCAGTATTTT
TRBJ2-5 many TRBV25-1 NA CATDRRWKTQYF TGTGCCACCGACAGGCGATGGAAGACCCAGTACTTC
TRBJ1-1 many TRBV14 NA CASSQDQMNTEAFF TGTGCCAGCAGCCAAGACCAGATGAACACTGAAGCTTTCTTT
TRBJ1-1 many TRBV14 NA CASTGRQGPFTEAFF TGTGCCAGCACCGGACGGCAGGGACCCTTCACTGAAGCTTTCTTT
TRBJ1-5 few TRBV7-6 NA CATSGRERGVRDYSNQPQHF TGTGCCACTTCTGGTCGGGAGCGGGGGGTACGAGACTATAGCAATCAGCCCCAGCATTTT
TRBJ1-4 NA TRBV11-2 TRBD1 CASSLAPGQGHKSGKLFF TGTGCCAGCAGCTTAGCCCCGGGACAGGGACACAAAAGTGGAAAACTGTTTTTT
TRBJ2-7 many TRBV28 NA CASSTPRTVGTYEQYF TGTGCCAGCAGTACTCCTCGGACAGTCGGAACCTACGAGCAGTACTTC
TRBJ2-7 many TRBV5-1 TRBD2 CASSFELAGVYEQYF TGCGCCAGCAGCTTCGAACTAGCGGGAGTTTACGAGCAGTACTTC
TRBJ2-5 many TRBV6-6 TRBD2 CASSIPVGGRALQETQYF TGTGCCAGCAGTATCCCCGTCGGCGGGAGGGCCCTCCAAGAGACCCAGTACTTC
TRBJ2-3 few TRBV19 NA CASSRWGGTDTQYF TGTGCCAGTAGTAGGTGGGGGGGCACAGATACGCAGTATTTT
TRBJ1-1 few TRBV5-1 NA CASSFGGVEAFF TGCGCCAGCAGCTTTGGGGGGGTTGAAGCTTTCTTT
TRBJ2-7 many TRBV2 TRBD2 CASRGLAAYEQYF TGTGCCAGCAGGGGACTAGCGGCCTACGAGCAGTACTTC
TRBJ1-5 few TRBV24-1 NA CATSEPDSNQPQHF TGTGCCACCAGTGAACCAGATAGCAATCAGCCCCAGCATTTT
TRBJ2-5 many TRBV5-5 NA CASSLGWDYQETQYF TGTGCCAGCAGCTTGGGTTGGGACTACCAAGAGACCCAGTACTTC